What follows are 25 T cell receptor beta chains derived from one specimen sequenced in a study of blood T cell repertoires in COVID-19. Profiling relied on immunoSEQ multiplex PCR, and the TCRdb table lists in-frame clones only, not all of them. The sample has roughly 200,000 clones, over 65% seen once; the top ten hold roughly 18%. Sequencing input: peripheral blood. The receptors were gathered from a person aged 65 to 85 with COVID-19, enrolled during active disease.

J is TRBJ1-1 and V is TRBV7-6; D gene unclear. The CDR3 consists of 13 residues. CDR1 SGHVS and CDR2 FNYEAQ come from the germline V gene. The ends were cut back, 5 bases at V and 6 bases at J, with 13 bases in the middle. The CDR3 protein is CASSLMLRAEAFF. The DNA of the CDR3 is TGTGCCAGCAGCCTGATGTTACGCGCTGAAGCTTTCTTT.

The chain uses TRBV7-9 and TRBJ1-2; D gene ambiguous. The germline V gene has CDR1 SEHNR and CDR2 FQNEAQ (reference sequence). V shed 4 bases and J shed 0 bases, with 6 bases lying between them. The CDR3 has 13 residues. In DNA form, the CDR3 reads TGTGCCAGCAGCTACTTGTCTAACTATGGCTACACCTTC. This sequence encodes CASSYLSNYGYTF. The full variable domain, in which reference TRBV7-9 and TRBJ1-2 provide the parts outside the CDR3, is DTGVSQNPRHKITKRGQNVTFRCDPISEHNRLYWYRQTLGQGPEFLTYFQNEAQLEKSRLLSDRFSAERPKGSFSTLEIQRTEQGDSAMYLCASSYLSNYGYTFGSGTRLTVV.

The chain couples TRBV18 to TRBJ2-6, with TRBD1 identical over 9 bases. V lost 6 bases and J lost 0; bases outside the gene matches: 6. The CDR3 totals 17 residues. The V gene's germline CDR1 is KGHSH and CDR2 LQKENI. CDR3: CASSPGQGNSGANVLTF. The DNA of the CDR3 is TGTGCCAGCTCGCCGGGACAGGGAAACTCTGGGGCCAACGTCCTGACTTTC.

The chain has TRBV19 and TRBJ2-1; D may be TRBD1 (6 bases). Germline V gene data show CDR1 as LNHDA and CDR2 as SQIVND (reference sequence). Between the trimmed V and J ends, which lost 1 base and 2 bases, there was a span of 12 bases. The CDR3 sequence is 16 residues long. CDR3 sequence reads: CASSIGGHRTYNEQFF. The CDR3 DNA reads TGTGCCAGTAGTATAGGGGGGCATCGGACCTACAATGAGCAGTTCTTC. Together with reference TRBV19 and TRBJ2-1, the CDR3 gives the full variable domain: DGGITQSPKYLFRKEGQNVTLSCEQNLNHDAMYWYRQDPGQGLRLIYYSQIVNDFQKGDIAEGYSVSREKKESFPLTVTSAQKNPTAFYLCASSIGGHRTYNEQFFGPGTRLTVL.

The chain carries TRBV4-3 and TRBJ2-3; unclear D gene. CDR3 length: 14 residues. Looked up from germline, CDR1 is LGHNA and CDR2 is YSLEER. With 1 base removed from V and 4 bases from J, the gap between germline ends came to 9 bases. In DNA, the CDR3 is TGCGCCAGCAGCCAAGTATTAGTAGCAGATACGCAGTATTTT. Translation gives CASSQVLVADTQYF.

This clone has a single count. V gene TRBV2 combines with J gene TRBJ2-1; perhaps TRBD2 as D (5 bases). This CDR3 has 14 residues. CDR1 is SNHLY and CDR2 is FYNNEI in the germline V gene. Trimming pared 7 bases from V and 9 bases from J, leaving 19 bases between. CDR3 amino acids: CASTTSALASEQFF. For the CDR3, the DNA is TGTGCCAGCACTACTTCGGCCCTAGCAAGTGAGCAGTTCTTC. The variable domain in full, completed from reference TRBV2 and TRBJ2-1, reads EPEVTQTPSHQVTQMGQEVILRCVPISNHLYFYWYRQILGQKVEFLVSFYNNEISEKSEIFDDQFSVERPDGSNFTLKIRSTKLEDSAMYFCASTTSALASEQFFGPGTRLTVL.

The chain has TRBV5-6 and TRBJ2-2; 9 nucleotides line up with TRBD1. Germline V gives CDR1 SGHDT, CDR2 YYEEEE. Trimming cost V 1 base and J 6 bases; bases outside gene matches: 4. The CDR3 has 15 residues. The CDR3 DNA is TGTGCCAGCAGCTTGCTCGGACAGGGGCCCGGGGAGCTGTTTTTT. Translation gives CASSLLGQGPGELFF.

The chain uses TRBV30 and TRBJ1-6, with D possibly matching TRBD1 (5 bases). In germline, CDR1 is GTSNPN, CDR2 SVGIG (reference sequence). The CDR3 has 14 residues. Trimming removed 3 bases from V and 10 bases from J, with 16 bases in between. The CDR3 sequence: CAWRTDSKESPLHF. DNA for the CDR3: TGTGCCTGGAGGACTGACAGTAAAGAGTCACCCCTCCACTTT.

This clone occurred once. The rearrangement links TRBV5-1 to TRBJ1-3; D ambiguous. Trimming stripped 4 bases from V and 2 bases from J, with 10 bases between. Germline V lookup: CDR1 SGHRS, CDR2 YFSETQ. CDR3 size: 14 residues. CDR3 coding DNA: TGCGCCAGCAGCCCCTCGGTGGCTGGAAACACCATATATTTT. Encoded protein: CASSPSVAGNTIYF.

This clone was seen once. The gene calls are TRBV11-3 and TRBJ2-1, with unresolved D. V was trimmed by 6 bases and J by 5 bases, leaving 5 bases between them. This CDR3 is built from 11 residues. Germline CDR1 SGHNT, CDR2 YENEEA. The chain's CDR3 is CASSLNNEQFF. The CDR3 bases are TGTGCCAGCAGTCTAAACAATGAGCAGTTCTTC.

The V call is TRBV19, the J call TRBJ2-5, with 8 positions matching TRBD2. The CDR3 is 14 residues long. Germline lookup yields CDR1 LNHDA and CDR2 SQIVND (reference sequence). V shed 5 bases and J 2 bases; nucleotides not matched to a gene: 4. The CDR3 coding sequence is TGTGCCAGTAGTCAAGCGGGGGCACAAGAGACCCAGTACTTC. Translation: CASSQAGAQETQYF.

The rearrangement links TRBV6-4 to TRBJ2-2, with D perhaps TRBD2 (5 bases). V was pared by 1 base and J by 5 bases, with 8 bases between. Germline-derived CDR1 and CDR2 are MRHNA and SNTAGT. This CDR3 comprises 14 residues. CDR3 loop: CASSDFSGTGELFF. For the CDR3, the DNA is TGTGCCAGCAGTGACTTTTCGGGGACCGGGGAGCTGTTTTTT.

The CDR3 here is CASSYSGTSGRETQYF. The CDR3 region has the DNA TGTGCCAGCTCCTACAGCGGGACTAGCGGGCGAGAGACCCAGTACTTC. The chain uses TRBV18 and TRBJ2-5; TRBD2 aligns across 12 bases. The germline CDR1 and CDR2 sequences are KGHSH and LQKENI. This CDR3 contains 16 residues. The J segment lost 4 bases and the V segment lost 6 bases, leaving 9 bases of the junction unmatched.

The chain couples TRBV25-1 to TRBJ2-5, with 8 bases that match TRBD1. CDR3 length: 16 amino acids. Germline CDR1 and CDR2: MGHDK and SYGVNS. With V trimmed by 1 base and J by 4 bases, 8 bases remained unmatched. This CDR3 is CASSEFGRGQGETQYF. For the CDR3, the DNA is TGTGCCAGCAGTGAATTCGGCAGGGGGCAGGGAGAGACCCAGTACTTC.

V usage is TRBV7-9 and J usage is TRBJ1-3; TRBD1 might be the D (6 bases). The CDR3 is made up of 16 amino acids. V lost 1 base to trimming and J lost 0 bases, with 10 bases between them. Germline V gene sequence: CDR1 SEHNR, CDR2 FQNEAQ (reference sequence). The CDR3 loop reads CASSLGAGDSGNTIYF. For the CDR3, the DNA is TGTGCCAGCAGCTTAGGCGCAGGGGACTCTGGAAACACCATATATTTT.

The rearrangement joins TRBV5-8 to TRBJ1-1; D perhaps matches TRBD1 (6 bases). Germline V gene sequence: CDR1 SGHTS, CDR2 YDEGEE. V was pared by 4 bases and J by 6 bases, with 16 bases between. The CDR3 length is 14 residues. The CDR3 DNA follows: TGTGCCAGCAGCCCGGGGGGCGGCGCGGCTGAAGCTTTCTTT. Translating it yields CASSPGGGAAEAFF.

V usage is TRBV12-3 or TRBV12-4 and J usage is TRBJ2-7; D call uncertain. This CDR3 is built from 13 residues. The germline V and J ends were trimmed by 3 bases and 2 bases, with 8 bases remaining between them. The DNA for the CDR3 is TGTGCCAGCAGTTTCCAGGCGCCCTACGAGCAGTACTTC. Its translation is CASSFQAPYEQYF.

The chain employs TRBV6-2 or TRBV6-3 and TRBJ2-7, with 9 bases matching TRBD1. Germline CDR1 and CDR2: MNHEY and SVGEGT. This CDR3 contains 14 residues. Trimming at V came to 2 bases and at J to 4 bases, leaving 3 bases not matched to a gene. This chain's CDR3 is CASSYGGQGYEQYF. CDR3 nucleotide sequence: TGTGCCAGCAGTTACGGCGGACAGGGGTACGAGCAGTACTTC.

The genes are TRBV25-1 and TRBJ2-7; D may be TRBD2 (6 bases). Trimming removed 6 bases from V and 0 bases from J, with 9 bases in between. In germline, CDR1 is MGHDK, CDR2 SYGVNS. The CDR3 spans 13 residues. The CDR3 protein is CASSPGSSYEQYF. The CDR3 DNA reads TGTGCCAGCAGCCCCGGGAGCTCCTACGAGCAGTACTTC.

V gene TRBV19 combines with J gene TRBJ2-7, with TRBD1 identical over 8 bases. The J segment lost 0 bases and the V segment lost 6 bases, leaving 7 bases of the junction unmatched. CDR1 LNHDA and CDR2 SQIVND come from the germline V gene (reference sequence). This CDR3 is 15 amino acids long. CDR3 protein: CASREQGADSYEQYF. As DNA, the CDR3 is TGTGCCAGTAGGGAGCAGGGGGCCGACTCCTACGAGCAGTACTTC.

V gene TRBV28 combines with J gene TRBJ1-1; D might be TRBD1 (5 bases). Germline assignment: CDR1 MDHEN and CDR2 SYDVKM. The CDR3 length is 14 residues. Trimming pared 0 bases from V and 2 bases from J, leaving 7 bases between. The CDR3 region is CASSLWGRNTEAFF. CDR3 DNA: TGTGCCAGCAGTTTATGGGGGCGAAACACTGAAGCTTTCTTT.

This chain connects TRBV27 to TRBJ2-1; possibly TRBD2 for D (5 bases). This CDR3 contains 15 residues. Trimming cost V 0 bases and J 4 bases, with 10 bases left between them. CDR1 and CDR2 from the germline V gene are MNHEY and SMNVEV (reference sequence). The CDR3 DNA is TGTGCCAGCAGTTTATCGGGAGCCGTTTACAATGAGCAGTTCTTC. Encoded protein: CASSLSGAVYNEQFF.

The chain couples TRBV5-3 to TRBJ2-1, with 13 bases identical to TRBD2. TRBV5-3 is an ORF, and what it does is uncertain. The CDR3 consists of 15 residues. V trimming: 3 bases; J trimming: 7 bases; junction bases outside the gene matches: 4. CDR3 DNA sequence: TGTGCCAGAAGCTCGACTAGCGGGGGGCGAAATGAGCAGTTCTTC. Translating gives CARSSTSGGRNEQFF.

The chain links TRBV28 to TRBJ2-2; TRBD1 matches at 7 bases. Germline V gives CDR1 MDHEN, CDR2 SYDVKM. The CDR3 has 16 residues. The V and J ends lost 4 bases and 3 bases, in that order; junction bases with no gene match: 8. CDR3 sequence reads: CASSSPGQTYTGELFF. The CDR3 DNA reads as TGTGCCAGCAGTTCCCCGGGACAGACATACACCGGGGAGCTGTTTTTT.

This chain connects TRBV27 to TRBJ2-5, with D uncertain. This CDR3 is 11 amino acids long. With 0 bases removed from V and 7 bases from J, the gap between germline ends came to 3 bases. Germline V gives CDR1 MNHEY, CDR2 SMNVEV (reference sequence). The CDR3 loop reads CASSLSGTQYF. The CDR3 DNA sequence: TGTGCCAGCAGTTTATCCGGGACCCAGTACTTC.